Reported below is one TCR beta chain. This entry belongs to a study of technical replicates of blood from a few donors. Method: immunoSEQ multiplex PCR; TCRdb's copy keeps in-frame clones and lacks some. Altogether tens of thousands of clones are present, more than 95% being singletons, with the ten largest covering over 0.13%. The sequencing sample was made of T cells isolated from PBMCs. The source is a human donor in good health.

The DNA of the CDR3 is TGCGCCAGCAGCTACGGGGACAGGAACACCGGGGAGCTGTTTTTT. It encodes CASSYGDRNTGELFF. The chain is built from TRBV5-1 and TRBJ2-2, with 7 bases that match TRBD1. Per germline, CDR1 SGHRS and CDR2 YFSETQ. This CDR3 is 15 amino acids long. V shed 3 bases and J 1 base; nucleotides not matched to a gene: 3.